Listed here are 18 T cell receptor beta chains from one sample, sequenced in a study of T cells in severe cutaneous drug reactions (dated by TCRdb to between 2018 and 2021). Reads for this sample came from an Illumina MiSeq. For both bulk and single-cell sequencing, libraries were prepared with the iRepertoire multiplex PCR system using TCR subtype-specific primers. After TCRdb reprocessed the reads, each CDR3 protein sequence was kept as one row, without DNA. The table of this sample itemizes 20,000 to 25,000 distinct CDR3 sequences. The ten most abundant clones make up under 8.5% of the sample. Sequenced donors were patients with carbamazepine-induced Stevens-Johnson syndrome or toxic epidermal necrolysis (CBZ-SJS/TEN). The sequenced sample consisted of PBMCs. The receptors were gathered from a human donor with toxic epidermal necrolysis, a severe cutaneous drug reaction.

The chain recombines TRBV5-5 with TRBJ2-1; lacking DNA, the TRBD2 call made by TCRdb goes unchecked. Per the germline V gene, CDR1 is SGHKS and CDR2 is YYEKEE (reference sequence). The CDR3 covers 16 residues. CDR3: CASRLRLAGRYNEQFF.

The chain is built from TRBV7-3 and TRBJ2-1; TCRdb's assignment of TRBD1 cannot be checked, as there is no DNA. The CDR3 has 15 residues. Germline V gene sequence: CDR1 SGHTA, CDR2 FQGTGA. This chain's CDR3 is CASSLSGTHYNEQFF.

The genes are TRBV9 and TRBJ2-7; checking the TCRdb D call of TRBD1 is not possible without DNA. From germline, CDR1 is SGDLS and CDR2 YYNGEE. CDR3 length: 15 residues. The CDR3 reads CASSPPGVGSGEQYF.

The gene calls are TRBV7-9 and TRBJ2-2; TCRdb calls TRBD1, which cannot be checked without DNA. Germline loops: CDR1 SEHNR, CDR2 FQNEAQ (reference sequence). CDR3 length: 15 amino acids. Here the CDR3 reads CASSFTAGDTGELFF. The full variable domain, in which reference TRBV7-9 and TRBJ2-2 provide the parts outside the CDR3, is DTGVSQNPRHKITKRGQNVTFRCDPISEHNRLYWYRQTLGQGPEFLTYFQNEAQLEKSRLLSDRFSAERPKGSFSTLEIQRTEQGDSAMYLCASSFTAGDTGELFFGEGSRLTVL.

The chain recombines TRBV28 with TRBJ2-2; the TRBD1 assignment by TCRdb is unverifiable without DNA. Germline CDR1 is MDHEN and CDR2 is SYDVKM. The CDR3 is made up of 17 amino acids. CDR3 sequence reads: CASIPLGQGGTTGELFF. The whole variable domain, filled in from reference TRBV28 and TRBJ2-2, reads DVKVTQSSRYLVKRTGEKVFLECVQDMDHENMFWYRQDPGLGLRLIYFSYDVKMKEKGDIPEGYSVSREKKERFSLILESASTNQTSMYLCASIPLGQGGTTGELFFGEGSRLTVL.

The chain is built from TRBV27 and TRBJ2-2; the TRBD2 assignment by TCRdb is unverifiable without DNA. The CDR3 covers 16 residues. The germline V gene has CDR1 MNHEY and CDR2 SMNVEV (reference sequence). CDR3 in amino acids: CASSPLAGVSTGELFF.

This chain links TRBV5-4 with TRBJ1-1; TCRdb picks TRBD1, but there is no DNA to check that call. Germline V gives CDR1 SGHNT, CDR2 YYREEE (reference sequence). This CDR3 has 14 residues. The chain's CDR3 is CASSLGIRGTEAFF.

The V and J genes are TRBV18 and TRBJ2-3; absent DNA, TCRdb's TRBD1 call cannot be checked. Germline lookup yields CDR1 KGHSH and CDR2 LQKENI. The CDR3 is 14 amino acids. CDR3 sequence reads: CASAPVGHTDTQYF.

This clonotype counts as medium-sized by frequency. This chain uses TRBV2 with TRBJ2-3; TCRdb proposes TRBD1, but this gene call is untestable without DNA. CDR1 and CDR2 (germline): SNHLY, FYNNEI. This CDR3 comprises 13 residues. The CDR3 sequence: CASRGDARDTQYF.

This chain links TRBV27 with TRBJ2-7; the D call of TRBD2 rests on TCRdb alone, since no DNA is present to check it. The CDR3 consists of 16 residues. The germline gives CDR1 MNHEY, CDR2 SMNVEV (reference sequence). This chain's CDR3 is CASSLSWLAGIYEQYF.

V gene TRBV7-9 combines with J gene TRBJ1-2. CDR1 SEHNR and CDR2 FQNEAQ come from the germline V gene (reference sequence). This CDR3 region has 14 residues. The CDR3 sequence is CASSRESLGSGYTF.

The chain carries TRBV19 and TRBJ1-5. Germline V lookup: CDR1 LNHDA, CDR2 SQIVND (reference sequence). CDR3 length: 13 amino acids. CDR3 sequence reads: CASSIGVNQPQHF.

This rearrangement joins TRBV7-9 to TRBJ2-1. CDR3 length: 11 residues. Germline V gene data show CDR1 as SEHNR and CDR2 as FQNEAQ (reference sequence). This CDR3 is CASSSALLFVF.

V and J are TRBV4-1 and TRBJ1-5; the D gene TCRdb calls, TRBD1, cannot be checked with no DNA. CDR1 is MGHRA and CDR2 is YSYEKL in the germline V gene. The CDR3 totals 13 residues. The CDR3 region is CASSQVPDQPQHF.

CDR3 residues: CASSFLVRAGGPETQYF. The chain uses TRBV11-2 and TRBJ2-5; lacking DNA, the TRBD2 call made by TCRdb goes unchecked. Germline V lookup: CDR1 SGHAT, CDR2 FQNNGV. The CDR3 contains 17 residues.

This chain links TRBV7-8 with TRBJ2-3. This CDR3 is built from 12 residues. Germline values: CDR1 SGHVS, CDR2 FQNEAQ. CDR3: CASSLGVDTQYF.

The chain joins TRBV6-2 or TRBV6-3 to TRBJ2-1. The CDR3 spans 12 residues. Germline CDR1 and CDR2: MNHEY and SVGEGT. The CDR3 loop reads CASSYVGNEQFF.

The genes are TRBV3-1 and TRBJ1-2; as DNA is missing, the TRBD1 call by TCRdb cannot be tested. CDR1 LGHDT and CDR2 YNNKEL come from the germline V gene (reference sequence). This CDR3 comprises 16 residues. This chain's CDR3 is CASSLGTGPSGYGYTF.